This passage covers 5 T cell receptor beta chains from one sample sequenced in a study of regulatory T cells in long-lasting Graves disease (dated by TCRdb to about 2021). Libraries were prepared through multiplex PCR. Instrument on record: Illumina HiSeq 4000. iRepertoire HTBI primers and Arm-PCR amplification of CDR3 regions were used to construct TCR beta libraries. TCRdb passed the public sequencing reads through fastp at Q25 and MiXCR, retaining productive beta sequences. Rows with one shared CDR3 protein collapse into an entry with the most common genes and DNA. The sample table records about 430,000 distinct CDR3 sequences; approximately 15% of these occur just once. Of the sample, roughly 7.7% falls within the top ten clones. The time point label of this sample denotes: newly diagnosed GD, antithyroid drugs for less than 3 months. For both TCR sequencing and RNA sequencing, RNA was extracted from PBMCs in TRIzol.

A further study also used this sample, focusing on T cells in Graves' hyperthyroidism and ophthalmopathy.

The sample was peripheral blood mononuclear cells (PBMCs), taken at new diagnosis, from a patient treated with antithyroid drugs. The source is a woman aged 40 to 50 with Graves disease. Donor details come from another sample of the same person, matched by shared clones.

This clonotype was seen repeatedly, ten times or more. This chain connects TRBV18 to TRBJ2-1; D gene unclear. The germline V gene has CDR1 KGHSH and CDR2 LQKENI. CDR3 length: 13 residues. Trimming shortened V by 3 bases and J by 10 bases, and 13 bases separated the two germline ends. The CDR3 coding sequence is TGTGCCAGCTCACCGTTGGAAGGGATGGAGCAGTTCTTC. The encoded protein is CASSPLEGMEQFF.

This clonotype was seen at least ten times. The CDR3 coding sequence is TGCAGTGCCAGAACACTCCCGAGACTAGCGGACTACAATGAGCAGTTCTTC. Translated: CSARTLPRLADYNEQFF. The V call is TRBV20-1, the J call TRBJ2-1, with 9 bases that match TRBD2. The J segment lost 3 bases and the V segment lost 6 bases, leaving 15 bases of the junction unmatched. The CDR3 runs 17 residues. The germline V gene has CDR1 DFQATT and CDR2 SNEGSKA (reference sequence).

This clonotype came up many times. V is TRBV12-3 or TRBV12-4 and J is TRBJ1-2; D might be TRBD1 (5 bases). V lost 1 base and J lost 9, with 24 bases in between. The CDR3 length is 17 residues. The DNA for the CDR3 is TGTGCCAGCAGTTTAGGGCGGCCCTTTACAGGATCGGTCAGCTACACCTTC. Residues: CASSLGRPFTGSVSYTF.

This clonotype was counted between two and nine times. J is TRBJ1-2 and V is TRBV3-1; D is undetermined. With 2 bases removed from V and 8 bases from J, the gap between germline ends came to 21 bases. CDR3 length: 16 residues. Germline CDR1 LGHDT, CDR2 YNNKEL (reference sequence). CDR3 nucleotides: TGTGCCAGCAGCCAACAAACGACCCAAGACGGAGGGGGCTACACCTTC. It translates to CASSQQTTQDGGGYTF.

This clonotype was detected ten times or more. The chain joins TRBV11-2 to TRBJ1-3, with D unclear. This CDR3 is 13 amino acids long. The V gene's germline CDR1 is SGHAT and CDR2 FQNNGV. The ends were cut back, 8 bases at V and 2 bases at J, with 10 bases in the middle. CDR3 DNA sequence: TGTGCCAGCGGGAGAAACACTGGAAACACCATATATTTT. Protein: CASGRNTGNTIYF.